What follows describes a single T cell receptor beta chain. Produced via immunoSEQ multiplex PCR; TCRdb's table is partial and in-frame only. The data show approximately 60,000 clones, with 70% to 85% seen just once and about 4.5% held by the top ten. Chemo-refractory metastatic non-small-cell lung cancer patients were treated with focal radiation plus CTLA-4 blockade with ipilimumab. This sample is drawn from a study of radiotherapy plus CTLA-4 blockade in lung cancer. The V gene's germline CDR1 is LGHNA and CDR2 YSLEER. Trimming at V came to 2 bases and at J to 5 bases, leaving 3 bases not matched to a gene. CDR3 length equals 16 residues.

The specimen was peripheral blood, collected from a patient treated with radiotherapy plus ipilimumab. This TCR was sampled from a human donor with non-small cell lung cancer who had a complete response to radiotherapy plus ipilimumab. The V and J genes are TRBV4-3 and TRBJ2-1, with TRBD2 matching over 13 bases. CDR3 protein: CASSQTGLAGNNEQFF. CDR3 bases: TGCGCCAGCAGCCAAACGGGACTAGCGGGGAACAATGAGCAGTTCTTC.